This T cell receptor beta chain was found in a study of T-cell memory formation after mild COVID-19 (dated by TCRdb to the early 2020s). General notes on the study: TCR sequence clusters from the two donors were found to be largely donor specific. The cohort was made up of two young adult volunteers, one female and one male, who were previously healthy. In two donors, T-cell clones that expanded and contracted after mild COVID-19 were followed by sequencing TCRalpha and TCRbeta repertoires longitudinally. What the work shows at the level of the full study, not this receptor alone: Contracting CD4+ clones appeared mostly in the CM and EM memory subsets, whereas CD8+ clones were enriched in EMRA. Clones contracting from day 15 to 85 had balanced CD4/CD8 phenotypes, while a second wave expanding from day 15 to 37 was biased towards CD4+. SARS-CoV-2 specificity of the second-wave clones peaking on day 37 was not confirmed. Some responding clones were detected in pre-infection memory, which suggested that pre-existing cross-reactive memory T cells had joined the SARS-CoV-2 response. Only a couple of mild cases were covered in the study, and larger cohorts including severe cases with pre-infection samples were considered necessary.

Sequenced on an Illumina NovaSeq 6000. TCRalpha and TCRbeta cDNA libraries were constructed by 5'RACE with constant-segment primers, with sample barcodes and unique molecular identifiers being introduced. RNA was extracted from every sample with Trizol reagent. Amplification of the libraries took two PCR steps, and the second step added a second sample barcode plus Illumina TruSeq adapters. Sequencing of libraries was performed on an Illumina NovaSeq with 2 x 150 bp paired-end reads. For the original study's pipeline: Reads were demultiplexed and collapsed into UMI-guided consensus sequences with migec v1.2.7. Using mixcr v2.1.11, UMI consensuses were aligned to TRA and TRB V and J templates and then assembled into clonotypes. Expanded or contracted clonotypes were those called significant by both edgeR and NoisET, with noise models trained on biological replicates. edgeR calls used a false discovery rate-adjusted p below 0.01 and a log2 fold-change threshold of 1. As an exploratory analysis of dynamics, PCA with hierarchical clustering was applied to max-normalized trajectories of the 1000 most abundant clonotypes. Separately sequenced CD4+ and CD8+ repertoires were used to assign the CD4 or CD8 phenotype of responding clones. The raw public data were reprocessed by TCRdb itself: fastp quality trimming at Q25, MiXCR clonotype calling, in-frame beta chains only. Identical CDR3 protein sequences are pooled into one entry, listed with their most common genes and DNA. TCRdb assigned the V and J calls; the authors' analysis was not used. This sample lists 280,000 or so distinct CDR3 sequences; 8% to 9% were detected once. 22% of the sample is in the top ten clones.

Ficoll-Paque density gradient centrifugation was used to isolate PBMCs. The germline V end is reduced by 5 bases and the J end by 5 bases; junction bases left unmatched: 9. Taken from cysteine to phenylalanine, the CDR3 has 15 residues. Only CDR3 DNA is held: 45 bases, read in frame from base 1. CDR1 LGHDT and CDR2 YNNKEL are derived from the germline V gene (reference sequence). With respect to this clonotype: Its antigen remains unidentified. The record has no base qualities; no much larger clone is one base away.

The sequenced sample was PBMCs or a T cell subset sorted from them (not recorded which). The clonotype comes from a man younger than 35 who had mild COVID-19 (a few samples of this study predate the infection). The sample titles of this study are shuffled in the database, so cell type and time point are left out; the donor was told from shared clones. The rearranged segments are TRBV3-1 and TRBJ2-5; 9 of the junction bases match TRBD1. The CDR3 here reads CASSSPTGGWETQYF. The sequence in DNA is TGTGCCAGCAGCTCTCCGACAGGGGGATGGGAGACCCAGTACTTC.